This T cell receptor (beta chain) derives from a study of neurological immune-mediated disorders. This clonotype was seen at least ten times. The V end was cut by 1 base, the J end by 6 bases, with 12 bases between. This CDR3 has 15 amino acids. MiXCR was run by TCRdb on the 5' RACE reads, yielding one entry per CDR3 protein. The sample has some 95,000 distinct CDR3 sequences, roughly 4% seen once. This chain uses TRBV12-3 or TRBV12-4 with TRBJ2-2, with a weak D call TRBD2 (5 bases). The TCR was taken from a woman aged 18 to 35 with multiple sclerosis. The sequenced material came from PBMCs. The CDR3 sequence: CASSLEDGGSGELFF. The CDR3 nucleotides read TGTGCCAGCAGTTTAGAGGACGGAGGATCCGGGGAGCTGTTTTTT.